A single sample is the source of the 3 T cell receptor beta chains below, sequenced in a study of T cell repertoires in cytomegalovirus infection. These receptors have no identified antigens. TCRdb processed the reads anew with MiXCR; each CDR3 protein has one entry. The sample includes approximately 1,000,000 distinct CDR3 sequences, around a third of them seen just once. Sequencing used cultured CD8+ T cells from PBMCs, obtained from culture after CMV antigen stimulation. The receptor source for this set is a human donor in good health (CMV status not recorded). Some clones in this sample may be carry-over from other donors' samples.

CDR3 nucleotide sequence: TGTGCCAGCAGCTTGGACAGGGTACCCTTCGAGCAGTACGTC. Protein product: CASSLDRVPFEQYV. The chain recombines TRBV5-5 with TRBJ2-7, with D possibly TRBD1 on 6 matching bases. Germline CDR1 reads SGHKS; CDR2 reads YYEKEE (reference sequence). With 0 bases removed from V and 6 bases from J, the gap between germline ends came to 13 bases. This CDR3 has 14 residues.

This chain links TRBV6-5 with TRBJ1-2; D is possibly TRBD1 (6 bases). V was shortened by 2 bases and J by 7 bases, with 20 bases between the two germline ends. Germline CDR1 MNHEY, CDR2 SVGAGI. The CDR3 is made up of 16 amino acids. CDR3 residues: CASSYHRTASLGGYTF. The CDR3 DNA reads as TGTGCCAGCAGTTACCATCGGACAGCCTCTCTAGGTGGCTACACCTTC.

The J gene is TRBJ1-2, the V gene TRBV4-3; D is perhaps TRBD1 (6 bases). V lost 0 bases, J lost 5 bases, and 19 bases lay in between. Germline CDR1 LGHNA, CDR2 YSLEER. The CDR3 runs 17 residues. The CDR3, as DNA: TGCGCCAGCAGCCAAGATTTAGGTGGACAAGGGGGTTATGGCTACACCTTC. Protein: CASSQDLGGQGGYGYTF.